This T cell receptor beta chain was recorded in a study of T cells in Graves' hyperthyroidism and ophthalmopathy (dated by TCRdb to 2018 to 2020). In terms of the full investigation: Peripheral blood samples were taken at initial diagnosis, before any treatment was given. For training and testing, the 110 or so patients in the discovery cohort were randomly divided in a 7:3 ratio. According to the paper, TCR Vbeta CDR3 sequencing was carried out on about 140 peripheral blood samples, which came from about 45 ophthalmopathy, about 75 hyperthyroidism and some 17 progressor patients. After blood sampling, hyperthyroidism patients were treated with methimazole at a starting dose of 30 mg daily, and ophthalmopathy patients were treated with high-dose intravenous methylprednisolone. A discovery cohort of roughly 100 patients, approximately 45 with Graves' ophthalmopathy and 55 to 65 with stable Graves' hyperthyroidism, was used to find distinguishing TCR V-J signatures. Prospective prediction of ophthalmopathy was tested in an independent validation cohort consisting of some 19 hyperthyroidism patients and around 16 patients who later progressed to ophthalmopathy. In addition, the study compared T-cell repertoires in thyroid tissue and in blood from over 5 Graves' hyperthyroidism patients.

The junction carries 19 bases between V and J, which are trimmed by 0 bases and 8 bases respectively. The germline V gene gives CDR1 as SGHNT and CDR2 as YENEEA. Its CDR3 holds 16 amino acids, cysteine through phenylalanine. The sequence is cut down to CDR3 DNA, 48 bases in frame from base 1. There are many counts of this clonotype. Its target antigen remains unknown. No base quality values were provided; no much bigger clone lies one nucleotide off. The TCR beta CDR3 regions were amplified from RNA transcripts. The TCR CDR3 was subjected to a first round of RT-PCR using the HTBI primer set and the Qiagen OneStep RT-PCR kit. The libraries were constructed in a second round of multiplex PCR and then size-selected and purified. Paired-end sequencing of the libraries was performed with 100 bp reads on an Illumina HiSeq2000. Concerning the study's data processing: SOAPnuke was used to process the raw data, throwing out any read that contained adapters or uncalled bases, had a mean Phred below 15, or lacked an exact constant-primer or identifier match. High-quality paired reads were merged using COPE v1.2.5, and each unique nucleotide sequence was defined as a clonotype. MiTCR v1.1 was used to align clonotypes to the IMGT TRBV, TRBD and TRBJ reference segments. Only V-J combinations with frequency above 0.0001, covering roughly 99% of repertoires, were analysed. A TCS score was defined as the ratio between F50 (clonal expansion) and ExV (chaos), using BLOSUM62-based TCRdist between CDR3 peptides within each V-J. Welch's t-statistics and random forest reduced around 520 V-J features to roughly 13, which were used in a naive Bayes classifier (R e1071). TCRdb trimmed the raw reads at Q25, called clones with MiXCR and kept productive beta chains. Records with the same CDR3 protein are collapsed into one entry carrying the most frequent genes and DNA. The V and J calls and clone size are TCRdb's, not the authors'. For this sample the table gives 600,000 or so distinct CDR3 sequences, of which 11% to 15% were detected only once. The ten largest clones represent 6.5% to 9% of the sample.

The paper as a whole reports these results and caveats: Most expanded thyroid clonotypes (frequency above 0.001) were also detected in blood, suggesting blood repertoires may reflect thyroid immune responses. No statistical method was used to set the sample size in advance, and investigators knew the group allocation. A model built on a 13 V-J signature distinguished ophthalmopathy from stable hyperthyroidism, reaching roughly 88% sensitivity and 81.08% specificity in cross-validation and 80%/75% in testing. In validation, progression to ophthalmopathy was predicted by the model with 70.59% sensitivity and under 85% specificity, a median of about 6.4 months before onset.

Moderately to severely active disease, a Clinical Activity Score of at least 3, a NOSPECS grade of at least 4, and a duration under 3 months were present in ophthalmopathy patients. Any patient with an uncontrolled infection, another autoimmune disease, pregnancy or lactation was excluded. Clinical symptoms, serum thyroxine and TRAb, thyroid ultrasound, and orbital computed tomography formed the basis for the diagnoses. PBMCs were separated from 7.5 to 10 ml of fresh peripheral blood using Ficoll-Paque density gradient centrifugation. Total RNA was extracted using Trizol reagent, and RNA quality was assessed on an Agilent 2100 Bioanalyzer.

The sample consisted of blood. This clonotype was sampled from a woman aged 18-29 years with Graves' ophthalmopathy. The receptor chain draws on TRBV11-3 and TRBJ1-2, with a tentative D gene TRBD1 over 6 matching bases. The CDR3 amino acid sequence is: CASSLDHRDGIGGYTF. The bases read TGTGCCAGCAGCTTAGATCACAGGGACGGGATCGGAGGCTACACCTTC.